The 4 T cell receptor beta chains below all came from one sample that was sequenced in a study of response to subunit inactivated influenza vaccine (dated by TCRdb to between 2017 and 2018). Libraries were constructed by RT-PCR. The sequencer listed for this sample is Illumina HiSeq 2500. Clones were called with MiXCR by TCRdb after fastp trimmed the public reads at Q25, and only in-frame beta chains were retained. When rows share a CDR3 protein, they turn into one entry using the most common DNA and genes. The sample table holds hundreds of thousands of distinct CDR3 sequences, of which roughly 15% were seen once. The top ten hold 6% to 9.5% of the sample. The sequencing used PBMCs from blood, collected approximately 15 days before vaccination. Receptors originate from a man aged 45-65 years who received an inactivated influenza vaccine. Donor details come from another sample of the same person, matched by shared clones.

The chain couples TRBV20-1 to TRBJ2-7; perhaps TRBD2 as D (5 bases). There are 16 residues in the CDR3. Between the trimmed V and J ends, which lost 0 bases and 0 bases, there was a span of 15 bases. Germline values: CDR1 DFQATT, CDR2 SNEGSKA (reference sequence). CDR3 DNA sequence: TGCAGTGCTAGAGACTACCGGACGGGGAGCTCCTACGAGCAGTACTTC. Translating gives CSARDYRTGSSYEQYF.

CDR3 coding DNA: TGTGCCAGCAGCCCTCGTCGGACTATCTCCTACGAGCAGTACTTC. Residues: CASSPRRTISYEQYF. The chain employs TRBV7-8 and TRBJ2-7, with a tentative D call TRBD2 (6 bases). This CDR3 is 15 amino acids long. Germline CDR1 is SGHVS and CDR2 is FQNEAQ. The V end was cut by 5 bases, the J end by 0 bases, with 14 bases between.

The chain employs TRBV7-2 and TRBJ2-7; 8 bases are a match to TRBD1. The CDR3 is 15 amino acids. Per germline, CDR1 SGHTA and CDR2 FQGNSA. V shed 1 base, J shed 4 bases, and the junction held 6 bases outside the gene matches. The CDR3 sequence: CASSLESGGWYEQYF. CDR3 in DNA: TGTGCCAGCAGCTTAGAGTCAGGGGGCTGGTACGAGCAGTACTTC.

The CDR3: CASSLDYRMNTEAFF. In DNA form, the CDR3 reads TGTGCCAGCAGTTTAGATTACAGGATGAACACTGAAGCTTTCTTT. This chain connects TRBV12-3 or TRBV12-4 to TRBJ1-1, with a possible D match to TRBD1 (5 bases). The CDR3 runs to 15 residues. Trimming took off 1 base at V and 0 bases at J, with 9 bases between the two ends.